This TCR beta chain stems from a study of blood T cell repertoires in COVID-19. Across the whole study: COVID-19 samples from acute and convalescent phases originated in the United States, Italy and Spain. The cDNA or gDNA used as material had been derived from T cells, B-cell-depleted T cells, or PBMCs.

Original processing methods: Estimation of nucleated cell counts relied on the amplification of reference gene primers. Assay: immunoSEQ multiplex PCR; the TCRdb copy retains only in-frame clones and omits some. V and J calls and clone size are as listed in that table; D and trimming were resolved from the DNA. This table holds 80,000 to 90,000 clones, about 85% found once. After removal of 0 bases from V and 4 bases from J, the junction contained 1 base not matched to a gene. CDR3 length: 15 residues. From germline, CDR1 is SGHKS and CDR2 YYEKEE (reference sequence). Patients at the Seattle site were enrolled during active infection and followed longitudinally.

Sequences were obtained from peripheral blood. This receptor was taken from a woman of 80 years or more with COVID-19, enrolled during active disease. V is TRBV5-5 and J is TRBJ2-1; the match to TRBD2 covers 10 bases. CDR3 protein: CASSLVAGGYNEQFF. In DNA form, the CDR3 reads TGTGCCAGCAGCTTGGTAGCGGGAGGTTACAATGAGCAGTTCTTC.